Below, 19 T cell receptor beta chains from the same sample are listed, as sequenced in a study of blood T cell repertoires in COVID-19. Assay: immunoSEQ multiplex PCR; the TCRdb copy retains only in-frame clones and omits some. In the table there are about 130,000 clones, more than 75% of which are singletons. Material for sequencing was peripheral blood. The receptors originated from a man in his fifties or sixties with active COVID-19.

The chain employs TRBV11-3 and TRBJ2-7; TRBD1 agrees at 8 bases. The CDR3 totals 14 residues. Germline assignment: CDR1 SGHNT and CDR2 YENEEA. J lost 3 bases, V lost 6 bases, and 7 bases had no gene match. CDR3 DNA: TGTGCCAGCAGTCTAGGACAGGGCCGCTACGAGCAGTACGTC. This encodes CASSLGQGRYEQYV.

The CDR3 coding sequence is TGTGCCAGCTCACCTTACAGGGACGCAAATCAGCCCCAGCATTTT. The encoded protein is CASSPYRDANQPQHF. The chain uses TRBV18 and TRBJ1-5; a possible D gene is TRBD1 (6 bases). Germline values: CDR1 KGHSH, CDR2 LQKENI. Trimming took off 3 bases at V and 4 bases at J, with 13 bases between the two ends. The length of the CDR3 is 15 residues.

This clone was seen only once. The chain uses TRBV25-1 and TRBJ2-7, with a possible D match to TRBD2 (6 bases). Germline V CDR1 and CDR2: MGHDK, SYGVNS. V was trimmed by 5 bases and J by 5 bases, leaving 13 bases between them. The CDR3 has 13 amino acids. For the CDR3, the DNA is TGTGCCAGCAGTCGGGACTCTCCCCACGAGCAGTACTTC. Its translation: CASSRDSPHEQYF.

The chain joins TRBV28 to TRBJ1-4; TRBD1 is a possible D gene (6 bases). V was cut by 1 base and J by 3 bases, with 9 bases left in between. The CDR3 is 15 residues long. Per germline, CDR1 MDHEN and CDR2 SYDVKM. The CDR3 here is CASSLSQGPNEKLFF. CDR3 DNA sequence: TGTGCCAGCAGTTTATCTCAGGGGCCTAATGAAAAACTGTTTTTT.

The chain is built from TRBV7-9 and TRBJ1-5; D is possibly TRBD1 (5 bases). The germline CDR1 and CDR2 sequences are SEHNR and FQNEAQ (reference sequence). Trimming cost V 8 bases and J 5 bases, with 16 bases left between them. This CDR3 is 14 amino acids long. CDR3 DNA sequence: TGTGCCAGCGGGCGGGACGGCAGACATCAGCCCCAGCATTTT. Amino acid sequence: CASGRDGRHQPQHF.

The chain has TRBV5-1 and TRBJ2-2; TRBD2 aligns across 13 bases. CDR1 and CDR2 (germline): SGHRS, YFSETQ. After removal of 5 bases from V and 4 bases from J, the junction contained 5 bases not matched to a gene. The CDR3 length is 16 residues. This CDR3 reads CASSLTSGRGTGELFF. For the CDR3, the DNA is TGCGCCAGCAGTTTAACTAGCGGGAGGGGCACCGGGGAGCTGTTTTTT.

Here the CDR3 reads CASSSTQARDTQYF. CDR3 nucleotides: TGTGCCAGCAGCTCCACACAGGCGCGAGATACGCAGTATTTT. This chain joins TRBV27 and TRBJ2-3, with D perhaps matching TRBD1 (5 bases). This CDR3 is built from 14 residues. Germline assignment: CDR1 MNHEY and CDR2 SMNVEV (reference sequence). V lost 6 bases, J lost 5 bases, and 15 bases lay in between.

This clone came up a few times. V usage is TRBV3-1 (or the pseudogene TRBV3-2) and J usage is TRBJ1-2; 7 positions agree with TRBD1. The CDR3 is 14 amino acids. Germline V gene sequence: CDR1 LGHDT, CDR2 YNNKEL (reference sequence). The trim removed 4 bases at V and 8 bases at J, leaving 10 bases unmatched. The chain's CDR3 is CASSRQGRDSGYTF. The CDR3 nucleotides read TGTGCCAGCAGCCGACAGGGAAGGGACTCCGGCTACACCTTC.

The V call is TRBV5-5, the J call TRBJ2-1; 8 bases are shared with TRBD2. The CDR3 spans 17 residues. Per germline, CDR1 SGHKS and CDR2 YYEKEE (reference sequence). The junction had 9 bases not matched to a gene; V was cut back by 4 bases and J by 0 bases. The CDR3 loop reads CASSPTLAGNSYNEQFF. CDR3 nucleotide sequence: TGTGCCAGCAGCCCTACCCTAGCGGGTAACTCCTACAATGAGCAGTTCTTC.

This clone was recorded once. J is TRBJ2-5 and V is TRBV7-2; D uncertain. Germline CDR1 and CDR2: SGHTA and FQGNSA. V dropped 0 bases and J dropped 2 bases, with 7 bases sitting between them. The CDR3 has 14 amino acids. The CDR3 spells CASSLAPGQETQYF. In DNA form, the CDR3 reads TGTGCCAGCAGCTTAGCCCCCGGGCAAGAGACCCAGTACTTC.

The CDR3 DNA reads TGTGCCAGCAGCTTGCTAAGGGGTTATAATTCACCCCTCCACTTT. Amino acid sequence: CASSLLRGYNSPLHF. The rearrangement uses TRBV5-5 and TRBJ1-6; tentatively, D is TRBD1 (5 bases). Between the trimmed V and J ends, which lost 1 base and 4 bases, there was a span of 9 bases. Germline V gene lookup returns CDR1 SGHKS and CDR2 YYEKEE (reference sequence). The CDR3 has 15 amino acids. Complete variable domain (other parts from reference TRBV5-5 and TRBJ1-6): DAGVTQSPTHLIKTRGQQVTLRCSPISGHKSVSWYQQVLGQGPQFIFQYYEKEERGRGNFPDRFSARQFPNYSSELNVNALLLGDSALYLCASSLLRGYNSPLHFGNGTRLTVT.

The chain couples TRBV7-9 to TRBJ2-3; 8 nucleotides agree with TRBD2. This CDR3 spans 16 amino acids. From germline, CDR1 is SEHNR and CDR2 FQNEAQ (reference sequence). V lost 1 base, J lost 2 bases, and 5 bases stayed unmatched. CDR3 sequence reads: CASSLVGTRDTDTQYF. The CDR3 coding sequence is TGTGCCAGCAGCTTAGTCGGGACTAGGGACACAGATACGCAGTATTTT.

This clone was recorded only once. The rearrangement links TRBV18 to TRBJ2-3, with a tentative D call TRBD2 (5 bases). From germline, CDR1 is KGHSH and CDR2 LQKENI. The V and J ends lost 1 base and 7 bases respectively, with 9 bases between them. This CDR3 has 13 amino acids. CDR3 DNA sequence: TGTGCCAGCTCACCACAGGAGGAAAATACGCAGTATTTT. It specifies CASSPQEENTQYF.

This chain uses TRBV6-5 with TRBJ1-2; D ambiguous. Germline V CDR1 and CDR2: MNHEY, SVGAGI. The CDR3 has 13 residues. Trimming cost V 2 bases and J 4 bases, with 8 bases left between them. For the CDR3, the DNA is TGTGCCAGCAGTTACACCGACACCTATGGCTACACCTTC. This sequence encodes CASSYTDTYGYTF.

The rearrangement uses TRBV27 and TRBJ2-7; the match to TRBD2 covers 7 bases. Germline V CDR1 and CDR2: MNHEY, SMNVEV (reference sequence). Trimming removed 3 bases from V and 5 bases from J; junction bases left unmatched: 10. The CDR3 is 15 residues long. CDR3 nucleotides: TGTGCCAGCAGTTTGACTAGCACGAGATACGACGAGCAGTACGTC. Encoded protein: CASSLTSTRYDEQYV.

V gene TRBV19 combines with J gene TRBJ2-1; TRBD2 matches 8 bases. CDR1 is LNHDA, CDR2 SQIVND, per germline (reference sequence). With 2 bases clipped from V and 4 bases from J, the junction kept 7 bases outside the gene matches. This CDR3 is 16 amino acids long. CDR3 in amino acids: CASSIRAGGLYNEQFF. The CDR3 region has the DNA TGTGCCAGTAGTATACGGGCGGGGGGACTATACAATGAGCAGTTCTTC. The full variable domain, in which reference TRBV19 and TRBJ2-1 provide the parts outside the CDR3, is DGGITQSPKYLFRKEGQNVTLSCEQNLNHDAMYWYRQDPGQGLRLIYYSQIVNDFQKGDIAEGYSVSREKKESFPLTVTSAQKNPTAFYLCASSIRAGGLYNEQFFGPGTRLTVL.

This clone was recorded only once. The CDR3 region is CASSPMGQLNTEAFF. CDR3 in DNA: TGCGCCAGCAGCCCTATGGGGCAGTTGAACACTGAAGCTTTCTTT. The chain carries TRBV4-1 and TRBJ1-1; a weak D match, TRBD1 (5 bases). CDR3 size: 15 residues. Germline loops: CDR1 MGHRA, CDR2 YSYEKL. V lost 4 bases and J 0 bases, leaving 12 bases between the germline ends.

The chain combines TRBV20-1 with TRBJ1-2; D gene unclear. The CDR3 totals 12 residues. V lost 3 bases, J lost 10 bases, and 15 bases lay in between. CDR1 and CDR2 (germline): DFQATT, SNEGSKA (reference sequence). CDR3 nucleotides: TGCAGTGCTAGTAAGACATCCAACTTCTACACCTTC. Amino acids: CSASKTSNFYTF.

This chain connects TRBV19 to TRBJ2-3, with TRBD2 as a possible D gene (6 bases). The ends were cut back, 5 bases at V and 5 bases at J, with 23 bases in the middle. Per germline, CDR1 LNHDA and CDR2 SQIVND (reference sequence). This CDR3 is 17 amino acids long. CDR3 DNA sequence: TGTGCCAGTAGTCCCCCGATAGCGGAGAGGGCGGGAGATACGCAGTATTTT. Encoded protein: CASSPPIAERAGDTQYF.